A selection of T cell receptor beta chains follows, all from one sample in a study of PD-1 blockade in classical Hodgkin lymphoma. Sequenced by immunoSEQ multiplex PCR; TCRdb stores in-frame clones only, minus some. Here the sample spans 15,000 to 20,000 clones, roughly 80% being singletons. This specimen consisted of peripheral blood mononuclear cells (PBMCs), obtained before the second cycle of nivolumab. Receptors were obtained from a human donor with classical Hodgkin lymphoma. Both conserved end residues are part of each CDR3. D genes are given only for firm matches. Only part of the rows carry a size: once, few, many, or a class if the clone is expanded.

TGTGCCAGCAGCTCGACTAGCGGGGGCTCCGGGGAGCTGTTTTTT	CASSSTSGGSGELFF	15	TRBJ2-2	TRBD2	TRBV7-9	.
TGTGCCAGTAGTACAATCCAGGGAGTCGGGAACACTGAAGCTTTCTTT	CASSTIQGVGNTEAFF	16	TRBJ1-1	.	TRBV19	.
TGTGCCAGCTCACCCCGGGGCACCCCCTCTACTAGCCTCTACGAGCAGTACTTC	CASSPRGTPSTSLYEQYF	18	TRBJ2-7	.	TRBV18	once
TGTGCCAGCAGCGGTAACGGGGATCGGCCGAACACTGAAGCTTTCTTT	CASSGNGDRPNTEAFF	16	TRBJ1-1	.	TRBV9	few
TGTGCCAGCAGCTCATGGGGGCTACCGGACTCCTATAATTCACCCCTCCACTTT	CASSSWGLPDSYNSPLHF	18	TRBJ1-6	.	TRBV5-4	.
TGTGCCAGCAGCCAAGACCCGCGGAGGACTTGGGGCTACACCTTC	CASSQDPRRTWGYTF	15	TRBJ1-2	.	TRBV14	.
TGTGCCAGCAGCGTGGGACTAGCGGTCTACAATGAGCAGTTCTTC	CASSVGLAVYNEQFF	15	TRBJ2-1	TRBD2	TRBV9	.
TGTGTCGGAGGGACCGTGAACACCGGGGAGCTGTTTTTT	CVGGTVNTGELFF	13	TRBJ2-2	.	TRBV6-1	.
TGTGCCATCGAAGACAGGTCGCGGCGTGAAGCTTTCTTT	CAIEDRSRREAFF	13	TRBJ1-1	.	TRBV10-3	.
TGTGCTGCGGGAGGGTTAGGGGAGCAGTACTTC	CAAGGLGEQYF	11	TRBJ2-7	TRBD2	TRBV27	medium-sized
TGTGCCAGCAGCTTAAGCGGAACTCAAGAGACCCAGTACTTC	CASSLSGTQETQYF	14	TRBJ2-5	.	TRBV7-7	.
TGCAGCGCTGGAGACAGGTCTGGGACTGAAGCTTTCTTT	CSAGDRSGTEAFF	13	TRBJ1-1	.	TRBV29-1	.